The source of this T cell receptor beta chain is a study of blood T cell repertoires in COVID-19. Looking at the study overall: Material from acute and convalescent COVID-19 was sourced from the United States, Italy and Spain. PBMCs, B-cell-depleted T cells, or T cells provided the cDNA or gDNA that made up the material.

This clone has just a few counts. This table comes from immunoSEQ multiplex PCR, and its TCRdb copy is limited to in-frame clones, with some not included. The top ten hold approximately 1.7% of the sample, which has around 120,000 clones, 90% seen once. This TCR came from a human donor with active COVID-19. The donor label of this sample is uncertain. Source material: peripheral blood.

DNA for the CDR3: TGTGCCAGCAGTTACGGTCCGGGCACTGAAGCTTTCTTT. As protein: CASSYGPGTEAFF. The rearrangement joins TRBV6-5 to TRBJ1-1, with D unresolved. The length of the CDR3 is 13 residues. Germline V gene data show CDR1 as MNHEY and CDR2 as SVGAGI. Between the trimmed V and J ends, which lost 2 bases and 4 bases, there was a span of 8 bases.